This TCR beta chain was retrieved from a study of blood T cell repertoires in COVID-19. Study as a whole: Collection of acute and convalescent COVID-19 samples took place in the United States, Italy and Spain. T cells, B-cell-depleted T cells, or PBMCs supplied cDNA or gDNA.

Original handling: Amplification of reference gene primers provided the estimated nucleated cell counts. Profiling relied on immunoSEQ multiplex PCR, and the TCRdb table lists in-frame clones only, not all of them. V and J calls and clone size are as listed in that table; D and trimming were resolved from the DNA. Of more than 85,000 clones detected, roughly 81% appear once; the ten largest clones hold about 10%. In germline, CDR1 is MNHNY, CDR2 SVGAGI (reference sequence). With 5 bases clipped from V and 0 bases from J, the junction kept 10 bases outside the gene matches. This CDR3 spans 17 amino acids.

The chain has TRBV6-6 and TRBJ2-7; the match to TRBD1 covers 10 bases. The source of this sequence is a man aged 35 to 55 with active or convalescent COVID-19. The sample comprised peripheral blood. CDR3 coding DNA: TGTGCCAGCAGTCCAAGGGAAGGGACAGGGGCCTCCTACGAGCAGTACTTC. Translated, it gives CASSPREGTGASYEQYF.